This TCR beta chain was sequenced during a study of T cell responses to AZD1222 COVID-19 vaccine. This CDR3 has 15 residues. J gave up 3 bases and V 8 bases, and 13 bases lay outside the gene matches. Germline V gene lookup returns CDR1 MDHEN and CDR2 SYDVKM. Clones were read by immunoSEQ multiplex PCR, and TCRdb kept only the in-frame ones, dropping some. The sample lists 100,000 to 150,000 clones; roughly nine tenths were seen once. This clonotype was obtained from an adult in good health. J is TRBJ2-7 and V is TRBV28; 7 bases align to TRBD1. The sequences come from peripheral blood, collected on day 0 of AZD1222 vaccination. CDR3 residues: CASQEPGQLVYEQYF. In DNA form, the CDR3 reads TGTGCCAGCCAAGAACCGGGACAGCTAGTCTACGAGCAGTACTTC.